This T cell receptor (beta chain) was found in a study of cytomegalovirus exposure and HLA in healthy donors. Whole-study findings and limits: In a later analysis, DRB1 alleles had the most associated TCRs; HLA-C alleles the fewest. Most TCR beta V segments were productive about 87% or about 30% of the time in an earlier analysis.

Nominally healthy donors were sampled, though unrecorded immune exposures were likely. The study ran its PCR with 60 Vbeta and 13 Jbeta primers. In the original analysis: Roughly 11 million of the 60 million to 80 million unique TCR beta chains counted in a later analysis were shared. Sequencing was performed with immunoSEQ multiplex PCR; in TCRdb, only in-frame clones are kept and a portion is missing. V and J calls and clone size are as listed in that table; D and trimming were resolved from the DNA. This table holds 150,000 to 200,000 clones, roughly 82% found once. Worth noting for this clone: The antigen remains unidentified. One junction end disagrees with the germline gene, perhaps due to a read error.

Germline V gene lookup returns CDR1 SSHAT and CDR2 FNYEAQ (reference sequence). This CDR3 is 13 amino acids long. The chain is built from TRBV7-7 and TRBJ2-5; D possibly corresponds to TRBD2 (6 bases). Matching the DNA end better, TRBJ2-7 makes the J call doubtful. The source material was PBMCs. This TCR came from a woman aged 25 to 45 in good health and CMV-seronegative. The DNA of the CDR3 is TGTGCTAGCAGCTTAGGCGGAGGGTACGAGCAGTACTTC. It is translated as CASSLGGGYEQYF.